These T cell receptor beta chains were read from a single sample in a study of control samples from healthy donors and cancer patients. Clones were read by immunoSEQ multiplex PCR, and TCRdb kept only the in-frame ones, dropping some. The sample carries roughly 84,000 clones, about nine tenths recorded once. Sequencing was performed on blood. The receptors were sampled from a man aged 50 or older in good health. CDR3s include the opening cysteine and the closing phenylalanine or tryptophan. Fields, in order: V gene, clone size, CDR3 protein. Some rows mark clone size as missing; the rest say once, few, many or name a class of expanded clone.

>TRBV13|NA
CASSAPHRASDGYTF
>TRBV4-1|few
CASSQDPSPAYGYTF
>TRBV11-3|NA
CASSTGQGVGGQFF
>TRBV6-6|NA
CASSPTGAYPYEQYF
>TRBV30|few
CAWSVREQYF
>TRBV7-2|once
CASSSYTSSPLHF
>TRBV6-4|NA
CASSLEAPGQGVPEAFF
>TRBV6-6|few
CASSLTATYEQYF
>TRBV7-2|NA
CASSPRAGTNTEAFF
>TRBV5-6|NA
CASSLDDRGEAFF
>TRBV24-1|NA
CATSVTGYGYTF
>TRBV7-9|NA
CASSFTGARNEQFF
>TRBV2|NA
CASSGQVTQPQHF
>TRBV3-1/TRBV3-2|NA
CASSRTLQGSSEAFF
>TRBV7-9|NA
CASSPSAHQETQYF
>TRBV15|NA
CATSGGPRADTEAFF
>TRBV6-4|NA
CASSPGYGYTF
>TRBV27|NA
CASSHRDGNGYTF
>TRBV29-1|NA
CSVADSLSQPQHF
>TRBV19|NA
CASSIDQGTEAFF
>TRBV12-3/TRBV12-4|NA
CASSKSTGELFF
>TRBV30|NA
CAWSRDRVFGYTF
>TRBV11-3|NA
CASSLGAAPGANVLTF
>TRBV28|NA
CASSLLGGISYGYTF
>TRBV3-1/TRBV3-2|NA
CASSLVGNTEAFF
>TRBV5-1|few
CASSHGTVTEKLFF
>TRBV6-1|NA
CASSESGTYGYTF
>TRBV7-2|NA
CASSSQRNTIYF